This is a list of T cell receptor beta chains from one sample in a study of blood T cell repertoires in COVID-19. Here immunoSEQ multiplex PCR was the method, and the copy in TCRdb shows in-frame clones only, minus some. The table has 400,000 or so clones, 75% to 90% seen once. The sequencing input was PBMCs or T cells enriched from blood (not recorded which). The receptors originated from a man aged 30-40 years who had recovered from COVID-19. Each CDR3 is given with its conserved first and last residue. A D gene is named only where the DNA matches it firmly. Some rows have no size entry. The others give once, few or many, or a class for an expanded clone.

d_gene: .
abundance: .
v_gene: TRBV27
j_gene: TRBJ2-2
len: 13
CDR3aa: CASSLPSTGELFF
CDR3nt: TGTGCCAGCAGTTTACCTTCGACCGGGGAGCTGTTTTTT

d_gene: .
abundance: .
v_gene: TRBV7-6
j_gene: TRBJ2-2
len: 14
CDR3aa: CASSLNGGTGELFF
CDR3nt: TGTGCCAGCAGCCTAAATGGCGGGACCGGGGAGCTGTTTTTT

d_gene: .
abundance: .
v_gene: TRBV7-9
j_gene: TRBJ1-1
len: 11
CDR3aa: CASSPAGEAFF
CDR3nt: TGTGCCAGCAGCCCCGCGGGGGAAGCTTTCTTT

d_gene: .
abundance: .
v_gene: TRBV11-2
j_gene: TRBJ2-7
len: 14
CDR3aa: CASSLSDSGTEQYF
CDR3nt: TGTGCCAGCAGCTTGAGCGACTCGGGTACGGAGCAGTACTTC

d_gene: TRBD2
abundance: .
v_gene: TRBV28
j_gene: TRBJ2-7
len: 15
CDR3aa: CASSRGLAGGYEQYF
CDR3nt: TGTGCCAGCAGTCGGGGACTAGCGGGAGGTTACGAGCAGTACTTC

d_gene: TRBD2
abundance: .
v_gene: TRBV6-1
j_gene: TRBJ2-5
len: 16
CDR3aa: CASSELAGGGGKTQYF
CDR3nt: TGTGCCAGCAGTGAACTAGCGGGAGGGGGGGGGAAGACCCAGTACTTC

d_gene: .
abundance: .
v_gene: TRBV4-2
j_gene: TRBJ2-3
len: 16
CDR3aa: CASSLLESGSTDTQYF
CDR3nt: TGTGCCAGCAGCCTTTTGGAGAGCGGAAGCACAGATACGCAGTATTTT

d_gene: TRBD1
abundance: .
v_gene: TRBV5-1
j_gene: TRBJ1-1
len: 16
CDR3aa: CASSVATVEGATEAFF
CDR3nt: TGCGCCAGCAGCGTTGCGACGGTGGAGGGGGCAACTGAAGCTTTCTTT

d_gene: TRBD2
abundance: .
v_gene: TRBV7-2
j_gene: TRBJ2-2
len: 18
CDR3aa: CASSLVKLAGGVSGELFF
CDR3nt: TGTGCCAGCAGCTTAGTGAAACTAGCGGGAGGGGTAAGCGGGGAGCTGTTTTTT

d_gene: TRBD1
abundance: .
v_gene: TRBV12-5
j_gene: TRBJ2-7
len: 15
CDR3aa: CASGSAYRGRDEQYF
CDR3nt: TGTGCTAGTGGTTCCGCCTACAGGGGTCGGGACGAGCAGTACTTC

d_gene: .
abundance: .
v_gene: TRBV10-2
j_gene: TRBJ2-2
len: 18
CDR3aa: CASSGMGGGVANTGELFF
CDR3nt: TGCGCCAGCAGTGGAATGGGGGGAGGCGTTGCGAACACCGGGGAGCTGTTTTTT

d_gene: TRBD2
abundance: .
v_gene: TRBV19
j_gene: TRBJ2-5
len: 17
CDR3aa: CASSPRTSGRNQETQYF
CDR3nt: TGTGCCAGTAGTCCCAGAACTAGCGGGAGGAACCAAGAGACCCAGTACTTC

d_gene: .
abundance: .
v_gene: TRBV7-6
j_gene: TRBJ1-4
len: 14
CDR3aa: CASSLELGPEKLFF
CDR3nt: TGTGCCAGCAGCTTAGAACTGGGCCCGGAAAAACTGTTTTTT

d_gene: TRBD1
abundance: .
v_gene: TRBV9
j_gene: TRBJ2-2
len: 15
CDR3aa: CASSSQGALTGELFF
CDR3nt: TGTGCCAGCAGCTCGCAGGGGGCGCTTACCGGGGAGCTGTTTTTT

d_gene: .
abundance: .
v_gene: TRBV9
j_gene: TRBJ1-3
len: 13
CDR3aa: CASGGLAGNTIYF
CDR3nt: TGTGCCAGCGGGGGACTGGCTGGAAACACCATATATTTT

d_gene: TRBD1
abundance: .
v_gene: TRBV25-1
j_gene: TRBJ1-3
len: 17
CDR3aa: CASSEYTGELGGNTIYF
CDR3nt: TGTGCCAGCAGTGAATATACAGGGGAACTCGGGGGAAACACCATATATTTT

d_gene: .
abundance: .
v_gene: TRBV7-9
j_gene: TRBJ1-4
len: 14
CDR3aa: CASSPTPGTEKLFF
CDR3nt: TGTGCCAGCAGCCCTACCCCGGGAACGGAAAAACTGTTTTTT

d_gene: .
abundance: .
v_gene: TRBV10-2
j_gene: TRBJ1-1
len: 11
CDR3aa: CACRLDTEAFF
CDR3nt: TGCGCCTGTCGGTTGGACACTGAAGCTTTCTTT

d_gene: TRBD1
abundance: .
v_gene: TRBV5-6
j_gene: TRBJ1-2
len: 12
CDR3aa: CASSWGQEQGTF
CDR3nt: TGTGCCAGCAGCTGGGGACAGGAACAGGGCACCTTC

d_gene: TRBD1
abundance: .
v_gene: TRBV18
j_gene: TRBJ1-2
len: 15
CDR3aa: CASSLNPTGNHGYTF
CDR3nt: TGTGCCAGCTCACTCAACCCGACAGGGAACCATGGCTACACCTTC

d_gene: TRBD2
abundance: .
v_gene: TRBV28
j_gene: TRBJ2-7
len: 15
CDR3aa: CASSLAGVTSYEQYF
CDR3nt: TGTGCCAGCAGTCTTGCGGGAGTTACGTCCTACGAGCAGTACTTC

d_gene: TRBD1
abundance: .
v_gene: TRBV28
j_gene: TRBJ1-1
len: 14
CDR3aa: CASIGTGRGTEAFF
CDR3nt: TGTGCCAGCATTGGGACAGGACGAGGCACTGAAGCTTTCTTT

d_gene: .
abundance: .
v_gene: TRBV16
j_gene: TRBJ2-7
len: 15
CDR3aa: CASSQRTGSAFEQYF
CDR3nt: TGTGCCAGCAGCCAAAGGACGGGATCCGCTTTCGAGCAGTACTTC

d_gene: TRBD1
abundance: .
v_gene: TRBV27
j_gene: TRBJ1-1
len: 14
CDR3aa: CASSRKGGDTEAFF
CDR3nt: TGTGCCAGCAGTAGGAAAGGGGGCGATACTGAAGCTTTCTTT

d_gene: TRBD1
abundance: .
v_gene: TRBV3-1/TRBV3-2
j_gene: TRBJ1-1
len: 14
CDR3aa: CASSYGQVNTEAFF
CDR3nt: TGTGCCAGCAGCTATGGACAGGTGAACACTGAAGCTTTCTTT

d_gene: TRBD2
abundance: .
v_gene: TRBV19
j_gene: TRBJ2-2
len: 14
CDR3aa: CASYNLAGTAELFF
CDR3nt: TGTGCCAGTTACAATCTAGCGGGGACCGCGGAGCTGTTTTTT

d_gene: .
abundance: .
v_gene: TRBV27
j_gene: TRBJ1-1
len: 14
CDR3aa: CASHTGPLNTEAFF
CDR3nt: TGTGCCAGCCACACAGGGCCCCTAAACACTGAAGCTTTCTTT

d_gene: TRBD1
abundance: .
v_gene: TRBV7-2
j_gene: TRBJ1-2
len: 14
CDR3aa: CASSPRTGPLGYTF
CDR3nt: TGTGCCAGCAGCCCGAGGACAGGGCCTCTCGGCTACACCTTC

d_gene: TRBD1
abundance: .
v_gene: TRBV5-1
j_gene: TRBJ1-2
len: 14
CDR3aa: CASSPGTETYGYTF
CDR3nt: TGCGCCAGCAGCCCCGGGACAGAGACTTATGGCTACACCTTC

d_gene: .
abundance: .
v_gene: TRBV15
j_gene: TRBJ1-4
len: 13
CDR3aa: CATRRRVNEKLFF
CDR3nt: TGTGCCACGCGGAGACGGGTAAATGAAAAACTGTTTTTT

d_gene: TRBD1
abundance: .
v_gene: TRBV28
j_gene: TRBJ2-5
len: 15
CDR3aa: CASSPTTGGAGTQYF
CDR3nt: TGTGCCAGCAGTCCTACGACAGGGGGCGCCGGGACCCAGTACTTC

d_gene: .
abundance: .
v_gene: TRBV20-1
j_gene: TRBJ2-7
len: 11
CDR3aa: CSAGRTTEQYF
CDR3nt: TGCAGTGCTGGACGGACTACAGAGCAGTACTTC

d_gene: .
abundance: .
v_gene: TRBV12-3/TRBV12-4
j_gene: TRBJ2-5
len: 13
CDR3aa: CASSSLGQETQYF
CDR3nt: TGTGCCAGCAGTTCACTAGGCCAAGAGACCCAGTACTTC

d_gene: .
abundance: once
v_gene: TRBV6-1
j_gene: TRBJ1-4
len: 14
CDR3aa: CASSEALAGDRLFF
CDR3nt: TGTGCCAGCAGTGAAGCGCTAGCGGGGGATCGGCTGTTTTTT

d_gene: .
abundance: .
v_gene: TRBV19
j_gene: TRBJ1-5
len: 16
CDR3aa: CASSSWGPLGNQPQHF
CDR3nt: TGTGCCAGTAGTAGCTGGGGCCCGCTGGGCAATCAGCCCCAGCATTTT

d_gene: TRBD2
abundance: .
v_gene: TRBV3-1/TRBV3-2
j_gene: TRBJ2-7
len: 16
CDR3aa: CASSQDGGLAGDEQYF
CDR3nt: TGTGCCAGCAGCCAAGATGGCGGACTAGCGGGAGACGAGCAGTACTTC

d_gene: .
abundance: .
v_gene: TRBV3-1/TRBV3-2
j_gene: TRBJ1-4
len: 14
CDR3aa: CASSQGGLRIGLFF
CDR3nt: TGTGCCAGCAGCCAAGGAGGTTTGCGTATCGGACTGTTTTTT

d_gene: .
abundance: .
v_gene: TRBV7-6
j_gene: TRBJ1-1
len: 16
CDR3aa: CASSQIEAEKNTEAFF
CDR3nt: TGTGCCAGCAGCCAAATCGAGGCAGAAAAGAACACTGAAGCTTTCTTT

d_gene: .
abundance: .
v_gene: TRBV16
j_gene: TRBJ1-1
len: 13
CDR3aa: CASSQSGGTEAFF
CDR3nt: TGTGCCAGCAGCCAATCAGGAGGGACTGAAGCTTTCTTT

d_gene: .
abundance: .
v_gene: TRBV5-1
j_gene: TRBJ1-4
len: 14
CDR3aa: CASSLSGVNEKLFF
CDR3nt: TGCGCCAGCAGCCTCTCAGGGGTAAATGAAAAACTGTTTTTT

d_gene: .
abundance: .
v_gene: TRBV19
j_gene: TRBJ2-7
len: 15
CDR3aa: CASRPRGGIRYEQYF
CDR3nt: TGTGCCAGTAGACCCCGGGGCGGGATTCGTTACGAGCAGTACTTC

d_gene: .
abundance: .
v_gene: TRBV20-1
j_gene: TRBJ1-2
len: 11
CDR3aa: CSAGETREYTF
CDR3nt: TGCAGTGCTGGAGAGACGAGGGAATACACCTTC

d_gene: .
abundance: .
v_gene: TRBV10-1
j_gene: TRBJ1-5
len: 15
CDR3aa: CASSRPHYSNQPQHF
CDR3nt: TGCGCCAGCAGCAGGCCACATTATAGCAATCAGCCCCAGCATTTT

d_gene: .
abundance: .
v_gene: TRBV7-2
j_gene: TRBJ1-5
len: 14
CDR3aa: CASSFTDPAQPQHF
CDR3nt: TGTGCCAGCAGCTTCACAGATCCAGCTCAGCCCCAGCATTTT

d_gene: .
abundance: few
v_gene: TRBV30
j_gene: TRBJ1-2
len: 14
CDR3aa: CAWSRGPPGNGYTF
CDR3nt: TGTGCCTGGAGTAGAGGCCCGCCGGGGAACGGCTACACCTTC

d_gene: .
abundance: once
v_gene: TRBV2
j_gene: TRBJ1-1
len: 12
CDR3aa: CASRPRVFEAFF
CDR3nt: TGTGCCAGCCGCCCCAGGGTCTTTGAAGCTTTCTTT

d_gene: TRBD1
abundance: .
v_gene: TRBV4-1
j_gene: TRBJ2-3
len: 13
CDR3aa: CASSQDGGTGKYF
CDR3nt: TGCGCCAGCAGCCAAGATGGAGGGACAGGGAAGTATTTT

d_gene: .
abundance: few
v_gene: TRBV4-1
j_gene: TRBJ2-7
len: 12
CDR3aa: CASSEQGYEQYF
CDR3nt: TGCGCCAGCAGCGAACAGGGCTACGAGCAGTACTTC

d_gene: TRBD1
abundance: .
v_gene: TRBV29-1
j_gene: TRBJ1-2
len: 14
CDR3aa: CSVGGTGSGIGYTF
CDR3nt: TGCAGCGTTGGTGGGACAGGGAGTGGAATTGGCTACACCTTC

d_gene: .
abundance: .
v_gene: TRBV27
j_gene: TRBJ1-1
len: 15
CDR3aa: CASSFRGKENTEAFF
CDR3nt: TGTGCCAGCAGTTTCAGAGGGAAAGAGAACACTGAAGCTTTCTTT

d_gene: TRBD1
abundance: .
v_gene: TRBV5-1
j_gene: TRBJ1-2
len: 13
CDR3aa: CASGQTGYYGYTF
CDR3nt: TGCGCCAGCGGCCAGACAGGGTACTATGGCTACACCTTC

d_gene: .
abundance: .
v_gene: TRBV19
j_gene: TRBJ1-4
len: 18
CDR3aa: CASSQDRRDSSTNEKLFF
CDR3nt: TGTGCCAGTAGTCAAGACCGACGGGACTCCTCAACTAATGAAAAACTGTTTTTT

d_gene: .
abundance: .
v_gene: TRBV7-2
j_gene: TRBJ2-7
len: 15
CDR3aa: CASSLFLDTAYEQYF
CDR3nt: TGTGCCAGCAGCTTATTCTTAGACACCGCCTACGAGCAGTACTTC

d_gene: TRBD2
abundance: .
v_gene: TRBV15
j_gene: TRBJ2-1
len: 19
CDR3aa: CATSQGPGLAGSSYNEQFF
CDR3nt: TGTGCCACCAGCCAGGGCCCGGGACTAGCGGGAAGCTCCTACAATGAGCAGTTCTTC

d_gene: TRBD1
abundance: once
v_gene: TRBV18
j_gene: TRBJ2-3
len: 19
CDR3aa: CASSPRRLARGPGTDTQYF
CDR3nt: TGTGCCAGCTCACCGCGCCGCCTGGCGAGGGGGCCAGGCACAGATACGCAGTATTTT

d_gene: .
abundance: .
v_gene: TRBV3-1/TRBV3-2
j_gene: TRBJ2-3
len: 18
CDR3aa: CASSQEGGDGVRADTQYF
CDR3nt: TGTGCCAGCAGCCAAGAAGGGGGGGACGGGGTGAGGGCAGATACGCAGTATTTT

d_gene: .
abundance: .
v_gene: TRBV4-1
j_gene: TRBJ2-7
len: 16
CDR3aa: CASSQVGSGTGDEQYF
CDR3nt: TGCGCCAGCAGCCAGGTCGGGAGCGGAACCGGCGACGAGCAGTACTTC

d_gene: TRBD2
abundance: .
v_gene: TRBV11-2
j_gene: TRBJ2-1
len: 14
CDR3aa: CASSPWTSGNEQFF
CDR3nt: TGTGCCAGCAGCCCCTGGACTAGCGGGAATGAGCAGTTCTTC

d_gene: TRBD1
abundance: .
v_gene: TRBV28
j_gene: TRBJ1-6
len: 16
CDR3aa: CASPNRGQGHNSPLHF
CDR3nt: TGTGCCAGCCCCAATCGGGGACAGGGCCATAATTCACCCCTCCACTTT

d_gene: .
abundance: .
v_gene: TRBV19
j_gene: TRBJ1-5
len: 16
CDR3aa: CASSILDDAGNQPQHF
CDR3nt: TGTGCCAGTAGTATCCTCGACGATGCGGGCAATCAGCCCCAGCATTTT